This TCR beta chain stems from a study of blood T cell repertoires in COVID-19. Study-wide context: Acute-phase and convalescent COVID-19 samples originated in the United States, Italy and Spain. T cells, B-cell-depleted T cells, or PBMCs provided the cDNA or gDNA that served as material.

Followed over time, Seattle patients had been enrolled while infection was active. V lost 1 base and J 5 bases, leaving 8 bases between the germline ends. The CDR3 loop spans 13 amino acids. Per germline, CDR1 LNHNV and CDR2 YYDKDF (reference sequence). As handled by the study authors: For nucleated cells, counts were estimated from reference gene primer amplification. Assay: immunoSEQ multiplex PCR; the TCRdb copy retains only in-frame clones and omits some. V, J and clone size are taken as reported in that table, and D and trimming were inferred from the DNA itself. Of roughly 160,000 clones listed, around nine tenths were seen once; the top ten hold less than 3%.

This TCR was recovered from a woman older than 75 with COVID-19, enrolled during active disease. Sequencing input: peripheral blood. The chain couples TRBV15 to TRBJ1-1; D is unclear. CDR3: CATSRGRRTEAFF. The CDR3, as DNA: TGTGCCACCAGCAGAGGACGGAGGACTGAAGCTTTCTTT.